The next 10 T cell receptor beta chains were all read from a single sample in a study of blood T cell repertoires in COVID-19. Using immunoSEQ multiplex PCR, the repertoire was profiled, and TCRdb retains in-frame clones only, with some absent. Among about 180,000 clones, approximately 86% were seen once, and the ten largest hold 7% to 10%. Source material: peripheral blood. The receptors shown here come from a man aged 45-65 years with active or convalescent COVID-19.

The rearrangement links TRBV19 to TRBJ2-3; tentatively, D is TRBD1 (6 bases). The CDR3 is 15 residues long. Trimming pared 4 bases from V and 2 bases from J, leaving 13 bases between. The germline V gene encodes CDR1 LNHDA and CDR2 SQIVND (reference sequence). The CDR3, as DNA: TGTGCCAGTAGTAAGTTCTCAGGGGTCACAGATACGCAGTATTTT. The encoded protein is CASSKFSGVTDTQYF.

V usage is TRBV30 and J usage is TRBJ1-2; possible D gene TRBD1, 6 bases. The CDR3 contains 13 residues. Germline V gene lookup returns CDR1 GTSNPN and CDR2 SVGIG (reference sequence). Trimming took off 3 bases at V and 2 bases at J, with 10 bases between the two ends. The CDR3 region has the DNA TGTGCCTGGAGCGGGACACTAAACTATGGCTACACCTTC. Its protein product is CAWSGTLNYGYTF.

The DNA of the CDR3 is TGCAGTGCTAGTTCGGTTAGCGGGATCCCCTTACAAGAGACCCAGTACTTC. It specifies CSASSVSGIPLQETQYF. This chain joins TRBV20-1 and TRBJ2-5, with TRBD2 matching over 8 bases. The CDR3 is made up of 17 amino acids. The germline V gene encodes CDR1 DFQATT and CDR2 SNEGSKA (reference sequence). Trimming cost V 3 bases and J 2 bases; bases outside gene matches: 14.

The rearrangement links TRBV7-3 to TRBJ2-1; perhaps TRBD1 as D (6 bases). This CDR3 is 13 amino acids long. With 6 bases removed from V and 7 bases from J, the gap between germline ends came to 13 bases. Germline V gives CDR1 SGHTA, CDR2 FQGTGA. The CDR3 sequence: CASRPNQGNEQFF. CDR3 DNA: TGTGCCAGCAGGCCGAATCAGGGGAATGAGCAGTTCTTC.

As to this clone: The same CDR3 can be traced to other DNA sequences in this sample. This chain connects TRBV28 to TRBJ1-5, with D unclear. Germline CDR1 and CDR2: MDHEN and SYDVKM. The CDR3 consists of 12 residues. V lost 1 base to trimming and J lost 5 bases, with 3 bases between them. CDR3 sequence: CASSLLDQPQHF. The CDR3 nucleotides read TGTGCCAGCAGTTTATTAGATCAGCCCCAGCATTTT.

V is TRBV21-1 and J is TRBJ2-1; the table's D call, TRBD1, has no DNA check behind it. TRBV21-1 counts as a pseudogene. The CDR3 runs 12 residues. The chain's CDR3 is CASSGPDNEQFF. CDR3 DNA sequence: TGTGCCAGCAGCGGGCCAGACAATGAGCAGTTCTTC.

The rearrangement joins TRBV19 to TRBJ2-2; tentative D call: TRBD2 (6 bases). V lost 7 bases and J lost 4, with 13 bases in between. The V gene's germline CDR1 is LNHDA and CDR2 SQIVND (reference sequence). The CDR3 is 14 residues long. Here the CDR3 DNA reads TGTGCCAGTAACCCGCAGGGAGGCACCGGGGAGCTGTTTTTT. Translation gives CASNPQGGTGELFF.

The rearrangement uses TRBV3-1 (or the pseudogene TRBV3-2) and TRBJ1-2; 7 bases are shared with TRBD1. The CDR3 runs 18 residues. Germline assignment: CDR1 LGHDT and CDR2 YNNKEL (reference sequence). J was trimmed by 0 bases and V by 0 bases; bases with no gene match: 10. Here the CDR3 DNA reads TGTGCCAGCAGCCAAGATTCATGGCGGGACAGACCTAACTATGGCTACACCTTC. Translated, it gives CASSQDSWRDRPNYGYTF.

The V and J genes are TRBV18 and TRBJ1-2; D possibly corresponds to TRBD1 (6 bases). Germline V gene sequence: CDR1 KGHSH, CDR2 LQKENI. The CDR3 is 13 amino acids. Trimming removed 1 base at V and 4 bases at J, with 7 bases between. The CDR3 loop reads CASSPQDSYGYTF. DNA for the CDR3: TGTGCCAGCTCACCACAGGACAGCTATGGCTACACCTTC.

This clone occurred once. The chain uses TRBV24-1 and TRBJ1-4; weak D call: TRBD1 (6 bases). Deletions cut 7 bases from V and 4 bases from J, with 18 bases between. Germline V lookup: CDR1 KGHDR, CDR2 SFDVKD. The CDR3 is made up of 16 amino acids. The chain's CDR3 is CATSSTGSLDNEKLFF. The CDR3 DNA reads TGTGCCACCAGCTCGACAGGTTCCCTCGATAATGAAAAACTGTTTTTT.